A single sample gave rise to the 13 T cell receptor beta chains below, sequenced in a study of blood T cells in healthy people across ages. For the second PCR, which ran for about 6 to 11 cycles, a sample-barcoded 5' primer and a J-beta primer mix were used. TCRdb re-analysed the 5' RACE reads in MiXCR, keeping a single row per CDR3 protein. This sample has hundreds of thousands of distinct CDR3 sequences, with approximately 25% found just once. These same data were also listed under a study on T cells of mothers and their children.

Sequenced: blood. The receptor set was obtained from a boy younger than 18 in good health.

The V and J genes are TRBV7-9 and TRBJ1-2, with D unresolved. Germline values: CDR1 SEHNR, CDR2 FQNEAQ (reference sequence). V was cut by 4 bases and J by 0 bases, with 9 bases left in between. This CDR3 is 14 amino acids long. The CDR3 protein is CASSSGFTNYGYTF. As DNA, the CDR3 is TGTGCCAGCAGCTCCGGGTTTACTAACTATGGCTACACCTTC.

The chain joins TRBV12-3 or TRBV12-4 to TRBJ2-7; possible D gene TRBD2, 5 bases. V was shortened by 9 bases and J by 6 bases, with 18 bases between the two germline ends. The CDR3 length is 13 residues. CDR3 nucleotide sequence: TGTGCCAGTAGTACCAGTCTCGCGGGCGAGCAGTACTTC. It translates to CASSTSLAGEQYF.

This clonotype was picked up a small number of times. This chain links TRBV2 with TRBJ1-4, with TRBD1 identical over 8 bases. CDR1 is SNHLY, CDR2 FYNNEI, per germline. The V segment lost 8 bases and the J segment 3 bases; nucleotides outside the gene matches: 8. CDR3 length: 15 amino acids. The DNA for the CDR3 is TGTGCCAGCTGGCGTCAGGGGGCGCCTAATGAAAAACTGTTTTTT. Translation gives CASWRQGAPNEKLFF.

This clonotype appeared once. This chain joins TRBV4-3 and TRBJ1-3, with D possibly matching TRBD1 (5 bases). V was cut by 0 bases and J by 2 bases, with 8 bases left in between. Germline CDR1 and CDR2: LGHNA and YSLEER. CDR3 size: 15 residues. In DNA form, the CDR3 reads TGCGCCAGCAGCCAAGATCGGGGGGCTGGAAACACCATATATTTT. As protein: CASSQDRGAGNTIYF.

The chain recombines TRBV21-1 with TRBJ1-3; the table's D gene call, TRBD1, was not cross checked with the DNA. TRBV21-1 is deemed a pseudogene. This CDR3 has 15 residues. DNA of the CDR3: TGTGCCAGCAGCTGGGACACTAAATCTGGAAACACCATATATTTT. Residues: CASSWDTKSGNTIYF.

The chain carries TRBV29-1 and TRBJ2-1; no reliable D call. V was pared by 3 bases and J by 8 bases, with 11 bases between. The CDR3 consists of 12 residues. Looked up from germline, CDR1 is SQVTM and CDR2 is ANQGSEA. The CDR3: CSVEMGSYEQFF. CDR3 in DNA: TGCAGCGTTGAGATGGGATCCTATGAGCAGTTCTTC.

This chain connects TRBV3-1 to TRBJ2-5; perhaps D is TRBD1 or TRBD2 (5 bases each). The DNA matches TRBJ2-1 better at its end, which makes the J call doubtful. CDR3 size: 14 residues. Germline V gene sequence: CDR1 LGHDT, CDR2 YNNKEL (reference sequence). The CDR3 spells CASSQAGTGNEQFF. CDR3 bases: TGTGCCAGCAGCCAAGCAGGGACCGGCAATGAGCAGTTCTTC.

This clonotype has just a few counts. The V and J genes are TRBV29-1 and TRBJ1-1; tentative D call: TRBD1 (6 bases). There are 12 residues in the CDR3. CDR1 is SQVTM, CDR2 ANQGSEA, per germline. V lost 3 bases and J 3 bases, leaving 8 bases between the germline ends. CDR3 sequence (DNA): TGCAGCGTTGACACAGGGCACACTGAAGCTTTCTTT. Translated: CSVDTGHTEAFF.

This chain connects TRBV4-3 to TRBJ2-2; D is unclear. Germline V CDR1 and CDR2: LGHNA, YSLEER. This CDR3 comprises 13 residues. Between the trimmed V and J ends, which lost 0 bases and 8 bases, there was a span of 7 bases. CDR3 loop: CASSQEARGELFF. The CDR3 DNA is TGCGCCAGCAGCCAAGAGGCAAGGGGGGAGCTGTTTTTT.

CDR3 DNA sequence: TGTGCCAGCAGCTTCGAACTAGCGGGCAAAGAGACCCAGTACTTC. Translating gives CASSFELAGKETQYF. This rearrangement joins TRBV7-9 to TRBJ2-5, with 9 bases fitting TRBD2. CDR1 is SEHNR and CDR2 is FQNEAQ in the germline V gene (reference sequence). The CDR3 consists of 15 residues. J lost 3 bases, V lost 3 bases, and 5 bases had no gene match.

This chain joins TRBV20-1 and TRBJ2-2; 7 nucleotides align to TRBD1. CDR3 length: 13 residues. The germline V gene encodes CDR1 DFQATT and CDR2 SNEGSKA (reference sequence). The ends lost 6 bases at V and 6 bases at J; junction bases unmatched: 7. The CDR3, as DNA: TGCAGTGCCCCCGGGACAGTTTCCGGGGAGCTGTTTTTT. This sequence encodes CSAPGTVSGELFF.

In its sample, this clonotype was seen a few times. This chain links TRBV9 with TRBJ1-2, with TRBD1 as a possible D gene (5 bases). CDR1 and CDR2 from the germline V gene are SGDLS and YYNGEE. Trimming pared 0 bases from V and 8 bases from J, leaving 14 bases between. The CDR3 length is 14 residues. This chain's CDR3 is CASSVVDQGNGYTF. The CDR3 DNA is TGTGCCAGCAGCGTAGTCGATCAGGGTAACGGCTACACCTTC.

The chain has TRBV28 and TRBJ1-6, with 9 bases lining up with TRBD1. Germline CDR1 MDHEN, CDR2 SYDVKM. V lost 3 bases to trimming and J lost 9 bases; unmatched junction nucleotides: 6. The CDR3 contains 15 residues. The CDR3 reads CASSLTGQGGSPLHF. In DNA, the CDR3 is TGTGCCAGCAGTTTGACGGGACAGGGTGGTTCACCCCTCCACTTT.